This entry is about one T cell receptor beta chain. Its antigen is unidentified. The sample belongs to a study of persistence of HIV-infected CD4 T cells. Across the whole study: Blood samples, up to roughly 180 mL, came from multiple time points, except two leukapheresis donors sampled once.

Whole-study findings and limits: Rare CMV-responding cells carrying HIV-1 proviruses were not analyzed separately for TCR.

Looked up from germline, CDR1 is MRHNA and CDR2 is SNTAGT. The CDR3 totals 17 residues. V lost 2 bases and J lost 2, with 18 bases in between. The libraries were made with immunoSEQ version 4 in survey mode. Sequenced by immunoSEQ multiplex PCR; TCRdb stores in-frame clones only, minus some. Seen here are some 50,000 clones, about nine tenths observed once, and the top ten hold more than 2.5%. Anti-CD3/anti-CD28 beads served as a nonspecific positive control stimulus. CD4+ T cells upregulating both CD40 ligand and CD69 were sorted as responding cells. The sequencing here drew on CD4+ T cells sorted from PBMCs after approximately 19-hour stimulation, taken from a patient who received antiretroviral therapy. The clonotype comes from an adult woman with HIV who was CMV-seropositive. The chain carries TRBV6-4 and TRBJ1-1; D remains unclear. The CDR3 DNA follows: TGTGCCAGCAGTGACCCCGGACCGCCACTTTCTAACACTGAAGCTTTCTTT. It specifies CASSDPGPPLSNTEAFF.